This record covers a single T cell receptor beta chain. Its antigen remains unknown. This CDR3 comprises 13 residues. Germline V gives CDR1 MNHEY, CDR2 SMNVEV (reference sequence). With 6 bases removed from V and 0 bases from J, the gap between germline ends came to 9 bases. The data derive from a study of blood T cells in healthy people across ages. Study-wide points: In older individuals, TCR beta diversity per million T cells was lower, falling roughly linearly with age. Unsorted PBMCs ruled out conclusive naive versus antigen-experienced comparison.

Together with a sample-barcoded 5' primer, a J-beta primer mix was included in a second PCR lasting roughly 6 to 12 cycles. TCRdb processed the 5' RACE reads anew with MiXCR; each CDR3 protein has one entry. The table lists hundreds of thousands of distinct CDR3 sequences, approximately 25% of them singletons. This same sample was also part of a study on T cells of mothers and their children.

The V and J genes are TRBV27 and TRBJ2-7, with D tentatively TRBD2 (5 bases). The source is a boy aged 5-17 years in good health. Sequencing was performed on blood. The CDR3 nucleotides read TGTGCCAGCAGACTAGGCCTCTCCTACGAGCAGTACTTC. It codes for CASRLGLSYEQYF.